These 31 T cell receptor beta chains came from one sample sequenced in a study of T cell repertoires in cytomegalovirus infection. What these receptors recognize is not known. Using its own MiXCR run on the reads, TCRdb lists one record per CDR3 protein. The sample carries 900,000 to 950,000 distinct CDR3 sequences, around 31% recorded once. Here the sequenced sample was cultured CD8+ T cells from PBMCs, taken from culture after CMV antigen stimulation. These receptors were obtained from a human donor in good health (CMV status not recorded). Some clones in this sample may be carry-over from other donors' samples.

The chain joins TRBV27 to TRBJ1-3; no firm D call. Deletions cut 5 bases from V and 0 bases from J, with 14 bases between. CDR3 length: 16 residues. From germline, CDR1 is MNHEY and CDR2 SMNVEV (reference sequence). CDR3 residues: CASSPSGYDSGNTIYF. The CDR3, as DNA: TGTGCCAGCAGTCCTTCGGGCTATGACTCTGGAAACACCATATATTTT.

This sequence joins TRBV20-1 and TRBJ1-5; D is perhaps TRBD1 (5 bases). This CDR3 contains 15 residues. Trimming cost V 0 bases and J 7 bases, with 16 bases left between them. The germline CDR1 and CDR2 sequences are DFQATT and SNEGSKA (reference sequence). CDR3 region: CSARDWEKGNQPQHF. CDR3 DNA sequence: TGCAGTGCTAGAGACTGGGAGAAGGGGAACCAGCCCCAGCATTTT.

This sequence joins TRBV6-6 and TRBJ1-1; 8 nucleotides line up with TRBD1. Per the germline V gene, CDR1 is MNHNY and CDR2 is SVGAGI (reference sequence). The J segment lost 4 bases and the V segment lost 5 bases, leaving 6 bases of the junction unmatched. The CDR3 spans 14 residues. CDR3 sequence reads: CASSGTGWGTEAFF. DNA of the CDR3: TGTGCCAGCAGTGGGACAGGTTGGGGCACTGAAGCTTTCTTT.

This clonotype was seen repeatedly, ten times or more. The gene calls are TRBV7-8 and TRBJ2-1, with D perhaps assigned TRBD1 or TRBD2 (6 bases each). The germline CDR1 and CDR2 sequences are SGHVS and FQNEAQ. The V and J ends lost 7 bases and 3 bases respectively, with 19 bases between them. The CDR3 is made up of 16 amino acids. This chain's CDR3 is CASTLGGTANYNEQFF. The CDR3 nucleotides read TGTGCCAGCACCCTAGGGGGGACCGCAAACTACAATGAGCAGTTCTTC.

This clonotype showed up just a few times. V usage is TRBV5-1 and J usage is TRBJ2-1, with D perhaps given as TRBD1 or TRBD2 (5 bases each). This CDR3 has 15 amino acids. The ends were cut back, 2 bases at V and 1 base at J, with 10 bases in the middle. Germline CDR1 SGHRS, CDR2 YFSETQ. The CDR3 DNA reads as TGCGCCAGCAGCTTTAACTGGGGGTCCTACAATGAGCAGTTCTTC. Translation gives CASSFNWGSYNEQFF.

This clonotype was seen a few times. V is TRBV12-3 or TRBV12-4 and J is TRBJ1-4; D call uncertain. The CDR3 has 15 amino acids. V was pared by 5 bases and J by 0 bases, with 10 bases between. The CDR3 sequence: CASSDYSATNEKLFF. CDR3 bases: TGTGCCAGCAGTGACTACAGTGCAACTAATGAAAAACTGTTTTTT.

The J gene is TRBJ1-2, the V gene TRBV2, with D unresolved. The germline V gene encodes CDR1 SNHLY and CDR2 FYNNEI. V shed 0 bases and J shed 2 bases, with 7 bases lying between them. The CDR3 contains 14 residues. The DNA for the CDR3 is TGTGCCAGCAGTGAAGCCGAACTGAACTATGGCTACACCTTC. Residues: CASSEAELNYGYTF.

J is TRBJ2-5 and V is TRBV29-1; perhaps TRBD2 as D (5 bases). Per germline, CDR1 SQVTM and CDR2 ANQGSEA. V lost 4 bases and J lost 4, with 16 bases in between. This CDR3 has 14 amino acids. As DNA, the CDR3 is TGCAGCGTTGCGGGGTTGGGGAGAGGAGAGACCCAGTACTTC. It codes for CSVAGLGRGETQYF.

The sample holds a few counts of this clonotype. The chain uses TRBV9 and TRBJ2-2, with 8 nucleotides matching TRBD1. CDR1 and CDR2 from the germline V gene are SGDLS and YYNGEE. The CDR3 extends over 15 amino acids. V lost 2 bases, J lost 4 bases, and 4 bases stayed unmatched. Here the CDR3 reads CASSVQGQATGELFF. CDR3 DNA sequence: TGTGCCAGCAGCGTCCAGGGACAGGCCACCGGGGAGCTGTTTTTT.

The CDR3 nucleotides are TGTGCCAGCAGCCTCAGAGTAGAGGTATCTGGAAACACCATATATTTT. Translating gives CASSLRVEVSGNTIYF. The chain is built from TRBV11-3 and TRBJ1-3; D not resolved. CDR1 SGHNT and CDR2 YENEEA come from the germline V gene. Trimming took 5 bases from V and 1 from J, leaving 15 bases between them. The CDR3 consists of 16 residues.

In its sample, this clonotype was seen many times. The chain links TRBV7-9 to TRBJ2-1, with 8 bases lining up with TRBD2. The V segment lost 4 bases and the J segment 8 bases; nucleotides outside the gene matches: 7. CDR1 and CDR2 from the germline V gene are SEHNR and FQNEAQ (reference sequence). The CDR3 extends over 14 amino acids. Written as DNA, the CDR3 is TGTGCCAGCAGCTCAAGACTAGCGAGTTATGAGCAGTTCTTC. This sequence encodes CASSSRLASYEQFF.

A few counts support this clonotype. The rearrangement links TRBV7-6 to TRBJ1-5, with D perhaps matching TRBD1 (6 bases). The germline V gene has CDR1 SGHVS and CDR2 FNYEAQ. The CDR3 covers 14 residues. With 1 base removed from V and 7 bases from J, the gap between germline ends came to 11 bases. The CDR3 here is CASSLDGGRQPQHF. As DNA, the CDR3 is TGTGCCAGCAGCTTAGATGGGGGCCGGCAGCCCCAGCATTTT.

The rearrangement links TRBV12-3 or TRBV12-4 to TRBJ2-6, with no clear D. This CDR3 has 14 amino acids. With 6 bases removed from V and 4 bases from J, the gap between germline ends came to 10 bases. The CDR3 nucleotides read TGTGCCAGCAGGCTTGCGGTCGGGGCCAACGTCCTGACTTTC. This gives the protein CASRLAVGANVLTF.

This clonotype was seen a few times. The CDR3 DNA reads TGTGCCAGCAGCTTAGCGAAGGAACCAAGCACAGATACGCAGTATTTT. Translation gives CASSLAKEPSTDTQYF. V gene TRBV7-8 combines with J gene TRBJ2-3, with D unresolved. Germline V gene sequence: CDR1 SGHVS, CDR2 FQNEAQ. This CDR3 comprises 16 residues. The V end was cut by 0 bases, the J end by 0 bases, with 10 bases between. Full variable domain (remainder filled in from reference TRBV7-8 and TRBJ2-3): GAGVSQSPRYKVAKRGQDVALRCDPISGHVSLFWYQQALGQGPEFLTYFQNEAQLDKSGLPSDRFFAERPEGSVSTLKIQRTQQEDSAVYLCASSLAKEPSTDTQYFGPGTRLTVL.

Here the CDR3 DNA reads TGTGCCACCAGCCGCTCAGGGGACTATGGCTACACCTTC. It specifies CATSRSGDYGYTF. J is TRBJ1-2 and V is TRBV15; D is perhaps TRBD1 (6 bases). Germline V gene lookup returns CDR1 LNHNV and CDR2 YYDKDF (reference sequence). The germline V and J ends were trimmed by 5 bases and 3 bases, with 10 bases remaining between them. The CDR3 covers 13 residues.

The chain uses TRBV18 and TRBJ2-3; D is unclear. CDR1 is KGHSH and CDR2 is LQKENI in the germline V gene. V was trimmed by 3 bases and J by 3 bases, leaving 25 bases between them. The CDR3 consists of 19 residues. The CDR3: CASSPTMERSRRGTDTQYF. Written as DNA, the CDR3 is TGTGCCAGCTCACCCACTATGGAGAGGTCCCGTCGAGGTACAGATACGCAGTATTTT.

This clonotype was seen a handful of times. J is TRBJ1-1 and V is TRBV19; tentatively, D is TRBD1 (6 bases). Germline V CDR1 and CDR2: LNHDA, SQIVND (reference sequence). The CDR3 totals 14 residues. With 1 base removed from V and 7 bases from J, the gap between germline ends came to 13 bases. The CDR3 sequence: CASSIGRGGGEAFF. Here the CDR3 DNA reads TGTGCCAGTAGTATAGGCAGGGGAGGTGGTGAAGCTTTCTTT.

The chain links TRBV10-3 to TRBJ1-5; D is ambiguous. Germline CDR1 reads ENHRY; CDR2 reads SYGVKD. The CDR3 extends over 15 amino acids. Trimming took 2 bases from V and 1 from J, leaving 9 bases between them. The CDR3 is CAISETGASNQPQHF. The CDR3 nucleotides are TGTGCCATCAGTGAGACGGGAGCAAGCAATCAGCCCCAGCATTTT.

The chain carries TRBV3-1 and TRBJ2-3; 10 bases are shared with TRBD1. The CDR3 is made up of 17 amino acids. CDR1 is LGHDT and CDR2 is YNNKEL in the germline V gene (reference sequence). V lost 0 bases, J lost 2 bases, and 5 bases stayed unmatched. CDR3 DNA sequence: TGTGCCAGCAGCCAAGACAGGACAGGGGGTCCCACAGATACGCAGTATTTT. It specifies CASSQDRTGGPTDTQYF.

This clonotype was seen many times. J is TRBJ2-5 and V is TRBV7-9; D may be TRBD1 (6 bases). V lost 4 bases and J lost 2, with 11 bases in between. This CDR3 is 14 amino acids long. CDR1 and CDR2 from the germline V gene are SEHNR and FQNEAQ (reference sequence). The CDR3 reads CASSSYREQETQYF. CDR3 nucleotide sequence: TGTGCCAGCAGCTCATACAGGGAGCAAGAGACCCAGTACTTC.

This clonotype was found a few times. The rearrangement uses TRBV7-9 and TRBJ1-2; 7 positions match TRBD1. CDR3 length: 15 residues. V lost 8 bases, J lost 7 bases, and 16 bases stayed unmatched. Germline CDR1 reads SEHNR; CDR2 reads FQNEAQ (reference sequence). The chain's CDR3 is CASRETGSEWSGYTF. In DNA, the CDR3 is TGTGCCAGCCGAGAGACAGGGTCGGAATGGAGTGGCTACACCTTC.

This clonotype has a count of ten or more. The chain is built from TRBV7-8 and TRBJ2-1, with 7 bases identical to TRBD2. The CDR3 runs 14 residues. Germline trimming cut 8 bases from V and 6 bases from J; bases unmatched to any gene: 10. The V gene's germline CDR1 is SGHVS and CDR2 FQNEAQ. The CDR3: CASLPGGIPNEQFF. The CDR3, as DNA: TGTGCCAGCTTGCCCGGGGGGATACCCAATGAGCAGTTCTTC.

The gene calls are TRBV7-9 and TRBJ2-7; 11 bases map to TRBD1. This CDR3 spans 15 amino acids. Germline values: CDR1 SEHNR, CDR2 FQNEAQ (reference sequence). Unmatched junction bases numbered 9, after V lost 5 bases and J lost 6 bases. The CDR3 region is CASSGRTGGHGEQYF. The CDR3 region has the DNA TGTGCCAGCAGCGGAAGGACAGGGGGCCATGGCGAGCAGTACTTC.

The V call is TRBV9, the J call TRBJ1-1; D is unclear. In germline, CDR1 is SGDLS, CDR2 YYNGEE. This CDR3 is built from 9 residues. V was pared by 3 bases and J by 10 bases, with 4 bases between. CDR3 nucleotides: TGTGCCAGCAGCGCACGAGCTTTCTTT. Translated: CASSARAFF. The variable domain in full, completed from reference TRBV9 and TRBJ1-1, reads DSGVTQTPKHLITATGQRVTLRCSPRSGDLSVYWYQQSLDQGLQFLIQYYNGEERAKGNILERFSAQQFPDLHSELNLSSLELGDSALYFCASSARAFFGQGTRLTVV.

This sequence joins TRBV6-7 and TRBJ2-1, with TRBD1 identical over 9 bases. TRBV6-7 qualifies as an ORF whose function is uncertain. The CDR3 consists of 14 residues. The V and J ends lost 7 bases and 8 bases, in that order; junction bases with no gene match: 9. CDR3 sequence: CASNGTGKGDEQFF. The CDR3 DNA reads TGTGCCAGCAATGGGACAGGGAAAGGGGATGAGCAGTTCTTC.

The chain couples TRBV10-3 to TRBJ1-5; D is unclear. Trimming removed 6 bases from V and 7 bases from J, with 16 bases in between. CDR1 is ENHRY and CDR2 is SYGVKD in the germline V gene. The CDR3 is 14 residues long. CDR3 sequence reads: CAIRDPRAGQPQHF. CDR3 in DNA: TGTGCCATCAGGGACCCCCGGGCGGGGCAGCCCCAGCATTTT.

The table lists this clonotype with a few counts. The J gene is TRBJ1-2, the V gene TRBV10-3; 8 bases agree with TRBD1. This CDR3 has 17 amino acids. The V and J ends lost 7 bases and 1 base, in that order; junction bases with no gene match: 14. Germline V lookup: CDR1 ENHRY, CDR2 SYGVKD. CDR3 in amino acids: CAIKTVRGQSLNYGYTF. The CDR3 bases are TGTGCCATCAAGACCGTCAGGGGGCAATCTCTTAACTATGGCTACACCTTC.

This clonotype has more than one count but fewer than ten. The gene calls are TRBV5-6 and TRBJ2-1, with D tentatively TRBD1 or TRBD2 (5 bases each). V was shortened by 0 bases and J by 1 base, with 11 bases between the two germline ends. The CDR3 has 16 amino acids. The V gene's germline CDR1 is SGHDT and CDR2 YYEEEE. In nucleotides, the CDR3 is TGTGCCAGCAGCTTGGCCGGGACGGATTCCTACAATGAGCAGTTCTTC. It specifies CASSLAGTDSYNEQFF. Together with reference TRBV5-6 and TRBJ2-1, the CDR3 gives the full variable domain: DAGVTQSPTHLIKTRGQQVTLRCSPKSGHDTVSWYQQALGQGPQFIFQYYEEEERQRGNFPDRFSGHQFPNYSSELNVNALLLGDSALYLCASSLAGTDSYNEQFFGPGTRLTVL.

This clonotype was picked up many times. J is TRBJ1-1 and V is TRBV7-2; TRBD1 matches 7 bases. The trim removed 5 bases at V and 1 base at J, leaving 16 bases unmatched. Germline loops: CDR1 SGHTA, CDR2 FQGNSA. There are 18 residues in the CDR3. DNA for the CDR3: TGTGCCAGCAGCCGACCAACCGGGACAGCTAGGCGGAACACTGAAGCTTTCTTT. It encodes CASSRPTGTARRNTEAFF.

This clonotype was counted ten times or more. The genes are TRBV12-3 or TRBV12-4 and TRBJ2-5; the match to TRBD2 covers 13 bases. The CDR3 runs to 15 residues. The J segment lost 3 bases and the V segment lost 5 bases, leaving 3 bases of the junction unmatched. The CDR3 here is CASSPGTSGEETQYF. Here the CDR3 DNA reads TGTGCCAGCAGTCCCGGGACTAGCGGGGAAGAGACCCAGTACTTC.

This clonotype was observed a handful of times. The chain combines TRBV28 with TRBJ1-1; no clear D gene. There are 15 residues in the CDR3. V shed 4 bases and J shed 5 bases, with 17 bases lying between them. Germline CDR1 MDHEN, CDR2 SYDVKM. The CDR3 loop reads CASSSHGKGWTEAFF. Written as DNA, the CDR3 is TGTGCCAGCAGTTCCCATGGGAAAGGGTGGACTGAAGCTTTCTTT.